The rows below give T cell receptor beta chains drawn from one sample of a study of shared clonotypes between healthy human individuals. Some clones are missing from TCRdb's copy, which holds only in-frame ones; the method was immunoSEQ multiplex PCR. The sample consists of about 92,000 clones, around half of them appearing once. Sequencing was carried out using PBMCs. The receptors were gathered from a middle-aged woman in good health. Some clones in this sample may be carry-over from other donors' samples. The CDR3 runs from the conserved cysteine through the conserved F or W. Fields, in order: J gene, V gene, CDR3 protein.

J: TRBJ2-6; V: TRBV5-4; CDR3: CASTLGAGTNPSSGANVLTF
J: TRBJ2-1; V: TRBV7-9; CDR3: CASSQDLAGVGNEQFF
J: TRBJ2-3; V: TRBV6-6; CDR3: CASSSLGGIGTDTQYF
J: TRBJ2-7; V: TRBV27; CDR3: CASSLSRDSSEVYEQYF
J: NA; V: TRBV2; CDR3: CASQPAGLRVYEQYF
J: TRBJ2-1; V: TRBV10-3; CDR3: CAALSGAGFDNEQFF
J: TRBJ2-2; V: TRBV7-2; CDR3: CASSPTEHTGELFF
J: TRBJ2-3; V: TRBV28; CDR3: CASEASSTDTQYF
J: TRBJ2-1; V: TRBV25-1; CDR3: CASSRGLVIADEQFF
J: TRBJ2-7; V: TRBV6-5; CDR3: CASSYSELGRSYF
J: TRBJ2-3; V: TRBV4-1; CDR3: CASSQWGRDPGTDTQYF
J: TRBJ2-3; V: TRBV18; CDR3: CASSSGTTGDTQYF
J: TRBJ2-1; V: TRBV30; CDR3: CAWSVSGRDEQFF
J: TRBJ2-2; V: TRBV6-5; CDR3: CASHWGGEGTGELFF
J: TRBJ2-7; V: TRBV10-2; CDR3: CASSEWKTYEQYF
J: TRBJ1-1; V: TRBV28; CDR3: CASSLRGTGANTEAFF
J: TRBJ2-7; V: TRBV18; CDR3: CASSPGAGLAGIYEQYF
J: TRBJ2-7; V: TRBV30; CDR3: CAWHLAGISYEQYF
J: TRBJ1-4; V: TRBV25-1; CDR3: CASSDPRGGEKLFF
J: TRBJ2-7; V: TRBV5-1; CDR3: CASSLAPGADSYEQYF
J: TRBJ2-1; V: TRBV4-3; CDR3: CASSHTWTSGRNEQFF
J: TRBJ2-5; V: TRBV11-2; CDR3: CASNPTGQETQYF
J: TRBJ2-7; V: TRBV11-1; CDR3: CASSLGTADYEQYF
J: TRBJ2-5; V: TRBV30; CDR3: CASDRGEAETQYF
J: TRBJ1-1; V: TRBV29-1; CDR3: CSVLIAEAFF
J: TRBJ1-3; V: TRBV30; CDR3: CAWSVVGGRGNTIYF